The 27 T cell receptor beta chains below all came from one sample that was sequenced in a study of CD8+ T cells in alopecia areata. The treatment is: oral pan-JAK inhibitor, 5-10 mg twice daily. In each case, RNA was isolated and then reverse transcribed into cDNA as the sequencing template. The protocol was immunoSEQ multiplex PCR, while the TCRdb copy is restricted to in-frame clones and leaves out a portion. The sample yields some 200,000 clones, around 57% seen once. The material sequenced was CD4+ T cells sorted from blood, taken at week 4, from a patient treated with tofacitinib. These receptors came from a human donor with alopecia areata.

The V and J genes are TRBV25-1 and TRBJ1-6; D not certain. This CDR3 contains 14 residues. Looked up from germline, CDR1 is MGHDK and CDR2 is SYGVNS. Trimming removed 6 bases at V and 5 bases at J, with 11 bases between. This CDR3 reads CASSPTIDNSPLHF. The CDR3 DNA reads TGTGCCAGCAGCCCCACCATCGATAATTCACCCCTCCACTTT.

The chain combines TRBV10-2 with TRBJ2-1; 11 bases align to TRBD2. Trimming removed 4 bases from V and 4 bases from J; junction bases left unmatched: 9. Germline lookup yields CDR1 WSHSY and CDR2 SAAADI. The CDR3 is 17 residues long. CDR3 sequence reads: CASSAVLAGVSYNEQFF. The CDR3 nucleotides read TGCGCCAGCAGTGCGGTACTAGCGGGGGTGTCGTACAATGAGCAGTTCTTC.

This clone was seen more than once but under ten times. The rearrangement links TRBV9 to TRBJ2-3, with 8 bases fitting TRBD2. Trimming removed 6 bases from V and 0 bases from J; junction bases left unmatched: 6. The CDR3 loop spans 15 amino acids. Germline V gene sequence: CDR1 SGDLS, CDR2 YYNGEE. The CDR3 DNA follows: TGTGCCAGCACACGGGGGGGAGCGAGCACAGATACGCAGTATTTT. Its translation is CASTRGGASTDTQYF.

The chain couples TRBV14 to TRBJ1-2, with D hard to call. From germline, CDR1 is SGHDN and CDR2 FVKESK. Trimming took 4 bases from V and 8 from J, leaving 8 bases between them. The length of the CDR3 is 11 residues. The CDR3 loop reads CASSPLYGYTF. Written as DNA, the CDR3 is TGTGCCAGCAGCCCGCTCTACGGCTACACCTTC. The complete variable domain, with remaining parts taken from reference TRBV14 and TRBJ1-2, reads EAGVTQFPSHSVIEKGQTVTLRCDPISGHDNLYWYRRVMGKEIKFLLHFVKESKQDESGMPNNRFLAERTGGTYSTLKVQPAELEDSGVYFCASSPLYGYTFGSGTRLTVV.

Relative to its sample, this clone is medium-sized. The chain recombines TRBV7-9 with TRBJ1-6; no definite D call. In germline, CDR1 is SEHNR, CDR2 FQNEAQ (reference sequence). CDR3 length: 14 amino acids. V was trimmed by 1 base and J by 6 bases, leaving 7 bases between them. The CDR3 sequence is CASSLEQFNSPLHF. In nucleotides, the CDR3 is TGTGCCAGCAGCTTAGAACAGTTTAATTCACCCCTCCACTTT. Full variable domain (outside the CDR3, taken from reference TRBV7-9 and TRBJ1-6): DTGVSQNPRHKITKRGQNVTFRCDPISEHNRLYWYRQTLGQGPEFLTYFQNEAQLEKSRLLSDRFSAERPKGSFSTLEIQRTEQGDSAMYLCASSLEQFNSPLHFGNGTRLTVT.

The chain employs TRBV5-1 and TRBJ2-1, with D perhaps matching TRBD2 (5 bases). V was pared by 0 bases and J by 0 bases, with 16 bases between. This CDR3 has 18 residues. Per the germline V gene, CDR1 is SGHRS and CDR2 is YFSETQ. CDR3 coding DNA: TGCGCCAGCAGCTTGGCCGGAGGCAGTACCTTCTCCTACAATGAGCAGTTCTTC. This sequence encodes CASSLAGGSTFSYNEQFF.

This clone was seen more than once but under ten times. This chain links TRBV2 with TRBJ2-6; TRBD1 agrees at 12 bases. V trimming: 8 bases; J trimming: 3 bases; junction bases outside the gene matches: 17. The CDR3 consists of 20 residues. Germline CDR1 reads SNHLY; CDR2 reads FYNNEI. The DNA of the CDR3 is TGTGCCAGCCGCCTGGACGCCGGGACAGGGGGCGGGAGTGGGGCCAACGTCCTGACTTTC. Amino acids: CASRLDAGTGGGSGANVLTF.

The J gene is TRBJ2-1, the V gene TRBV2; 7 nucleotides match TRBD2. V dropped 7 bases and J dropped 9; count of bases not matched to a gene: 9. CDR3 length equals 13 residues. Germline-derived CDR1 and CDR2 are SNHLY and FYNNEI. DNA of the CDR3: TGTGCCAGCACACTAGCGTATTCTGGTGAGCAGTTCTTC. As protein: CASTLAYSGEQFF.

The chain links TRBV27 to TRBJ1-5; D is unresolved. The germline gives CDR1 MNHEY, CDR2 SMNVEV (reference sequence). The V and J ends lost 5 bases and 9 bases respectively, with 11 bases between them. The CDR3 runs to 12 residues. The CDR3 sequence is CASSPTMGPQHF. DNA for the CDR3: TGTGCCAGCAGTCCCACCATGGGGCCCCAGCATTTT.

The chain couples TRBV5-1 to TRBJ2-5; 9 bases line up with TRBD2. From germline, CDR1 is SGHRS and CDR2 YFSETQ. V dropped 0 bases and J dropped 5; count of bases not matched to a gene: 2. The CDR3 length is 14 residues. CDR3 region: CASSLGTSAETQYF. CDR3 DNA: TGCGCCAGCAGCTTGGGGACTAGCGCTGAGACCCAGTACTTC. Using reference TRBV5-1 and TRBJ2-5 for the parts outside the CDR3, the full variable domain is KAGVTQTPRYLIKTRGQQVTLSCSPISGHRSVSWYQQTPGQGLQFLFEYFSETQRNKGNFPGRFSGRQFSNSRSEMNVSTLELGDSALYLCASSLGTSAETQYFGPGTRLLVL.

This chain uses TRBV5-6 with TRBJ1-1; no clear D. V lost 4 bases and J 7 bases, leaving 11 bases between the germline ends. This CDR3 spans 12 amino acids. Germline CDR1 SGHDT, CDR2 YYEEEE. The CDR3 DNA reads TGTGCCAGCAGCCAAGGTAGGAGTGAAGCTTTCTTT. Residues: CASSQGRSEAFF.

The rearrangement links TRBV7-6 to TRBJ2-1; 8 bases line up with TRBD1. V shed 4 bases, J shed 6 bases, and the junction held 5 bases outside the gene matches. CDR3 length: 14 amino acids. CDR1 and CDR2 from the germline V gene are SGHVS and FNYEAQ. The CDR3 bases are TGTGCCAGCAGCTCCCGGACAGGGCGCAATGAGCAGTTCTTC. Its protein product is CASSSRTGRNEQFF.

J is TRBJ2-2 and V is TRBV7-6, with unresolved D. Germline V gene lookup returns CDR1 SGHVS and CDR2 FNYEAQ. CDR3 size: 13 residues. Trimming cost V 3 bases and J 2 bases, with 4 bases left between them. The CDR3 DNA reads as TGTGCCAGCAGCTTCGTTAACACCGGGGAGCTGTTTTTT. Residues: CASSFVNTGELFF.

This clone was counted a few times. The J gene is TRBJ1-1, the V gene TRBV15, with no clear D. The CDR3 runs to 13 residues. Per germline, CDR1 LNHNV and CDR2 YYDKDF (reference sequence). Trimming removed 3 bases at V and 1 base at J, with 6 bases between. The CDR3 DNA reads TGTGCCACCAGCAGGGGAGAGAACACTGAAGCTTTCTTT. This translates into CATSRGENTEAFF. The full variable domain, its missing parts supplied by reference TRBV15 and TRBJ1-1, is DAMVIQNPRYQVTQFGKPVTLSCSQTLNHNVMYWYQQKSSQAPKLLFHYYDKDFNNEADTPDNFQSRRPNTSFCFLDIRSPGLGDTAMYLCATSRGENTEAFFGQGTRLTVV.

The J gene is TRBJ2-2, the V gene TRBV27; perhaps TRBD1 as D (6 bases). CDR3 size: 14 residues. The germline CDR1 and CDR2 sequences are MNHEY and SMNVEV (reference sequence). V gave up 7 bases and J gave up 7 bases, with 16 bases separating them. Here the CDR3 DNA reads TGTGCCAGCATGCCTCAACAGGGAGTCGGGGAGCTGTTTTTT. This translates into CASMPQQGVGELFF.

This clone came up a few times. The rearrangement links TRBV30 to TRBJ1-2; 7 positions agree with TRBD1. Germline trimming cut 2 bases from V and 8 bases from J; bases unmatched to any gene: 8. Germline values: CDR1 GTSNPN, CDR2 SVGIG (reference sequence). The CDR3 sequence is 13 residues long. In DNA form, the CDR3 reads TGTGCCTGGAGTCGTGGAGGGGGCGACGGCTACACCTTC. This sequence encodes CAWSRGGGDGYTF.

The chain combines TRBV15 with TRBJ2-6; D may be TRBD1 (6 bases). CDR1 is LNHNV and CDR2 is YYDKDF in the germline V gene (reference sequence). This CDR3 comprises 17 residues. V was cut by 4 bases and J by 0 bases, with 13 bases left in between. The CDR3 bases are TGTGCCACCAGCAAATTACAGGGCCTCTCTGGGGCCAACGTCCTGACTTTC. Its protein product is CATSKLQGLSGANVLTF.

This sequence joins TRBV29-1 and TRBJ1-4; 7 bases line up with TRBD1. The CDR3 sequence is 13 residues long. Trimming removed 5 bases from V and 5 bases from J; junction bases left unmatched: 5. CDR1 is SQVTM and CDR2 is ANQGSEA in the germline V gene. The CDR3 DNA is TGCAGCGTTCGCGGGACAGCAAATGAAAAACTGTTTTTT. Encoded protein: CSVRGTANEKLFF.

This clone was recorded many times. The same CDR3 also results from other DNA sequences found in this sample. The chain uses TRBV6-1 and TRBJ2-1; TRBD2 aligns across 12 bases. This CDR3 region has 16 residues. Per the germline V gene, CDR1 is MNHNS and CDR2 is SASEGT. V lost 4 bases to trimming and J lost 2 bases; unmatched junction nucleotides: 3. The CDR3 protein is CASSVTSGGTYNEQFF. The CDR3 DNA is TGTGCCAGCAGTGTTACTAGCGGGGGGACCTACAATGAGCAGTTCTTC.

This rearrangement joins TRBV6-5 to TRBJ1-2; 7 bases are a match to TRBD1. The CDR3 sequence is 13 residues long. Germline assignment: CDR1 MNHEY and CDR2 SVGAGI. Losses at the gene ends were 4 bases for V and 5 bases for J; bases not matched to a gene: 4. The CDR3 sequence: CASSSGGLYGYTF. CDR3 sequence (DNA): TGTGCCAGCAGTTCAGGGGGTCTTTATGGCTACACCTTC.

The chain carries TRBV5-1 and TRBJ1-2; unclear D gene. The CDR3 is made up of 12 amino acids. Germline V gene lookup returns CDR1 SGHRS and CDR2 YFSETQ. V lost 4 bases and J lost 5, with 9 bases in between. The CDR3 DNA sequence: TGCGCCAGCAGCCCCGGCACTTATGGCTACACCTTC. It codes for CASSPGTYGYTF.

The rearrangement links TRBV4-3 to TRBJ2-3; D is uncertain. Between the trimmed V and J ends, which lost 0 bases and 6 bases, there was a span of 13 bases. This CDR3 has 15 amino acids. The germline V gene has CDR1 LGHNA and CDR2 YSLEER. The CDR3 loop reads CASSQEASSVDTQYF. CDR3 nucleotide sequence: TGCGCCAGCAGCCAAGAAGCTTCGAGTGTGGATACGCAGTATTTT.

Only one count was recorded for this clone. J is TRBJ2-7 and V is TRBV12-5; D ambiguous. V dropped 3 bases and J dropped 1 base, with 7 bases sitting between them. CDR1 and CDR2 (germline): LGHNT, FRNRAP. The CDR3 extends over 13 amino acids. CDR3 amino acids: CASGFGVSYEQYF. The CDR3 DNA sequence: TGTGCTAGTGGTTTTGGGGTGTCCTACGAGCAGTACTTC.

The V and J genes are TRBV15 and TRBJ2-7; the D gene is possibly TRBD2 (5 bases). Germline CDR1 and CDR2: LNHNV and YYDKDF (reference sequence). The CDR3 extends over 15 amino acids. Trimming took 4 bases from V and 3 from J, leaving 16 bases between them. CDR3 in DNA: TGTGCCACCAGCACCGGGGATCACGGTTTCTACGAGCAGTACTTC. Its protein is CATSTGDHGFYEQYF. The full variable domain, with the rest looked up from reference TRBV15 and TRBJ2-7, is DAMVIQNPRYQVTQFGKPVTLSCSQTLNHNVMYWYQQKSSQAPKLLFHYYDKDFNNEADTPDNFQSRRPNTSFCFLDIRSPGLGDTAMYLCATSTGDHGFYEQYFGPGTRLTVT.

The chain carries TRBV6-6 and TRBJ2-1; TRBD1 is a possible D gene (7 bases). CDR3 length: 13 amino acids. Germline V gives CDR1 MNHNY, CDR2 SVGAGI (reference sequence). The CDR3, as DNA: TGTGCGGGGAAAGGGGCAGGGGGGAATGAGCAGTTCTTC. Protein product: CAGKGAGGNEQFF.

The CDR3 nucleotides are TGCAGCGTTGGTTCTAGCGGGGGAGCCGAGCAGTTCTTC. As protein: CSVGSSGGAEQFF. The V call is TRBV29-1, the J call TRBJ2-1; 10 bases agree with TRBD2. V lost 4 bases and J lost 10; bases outside the gene matches: 7. CDR3 length: 13 residues. Germline assignment: CDR1 SQVTM and CDR2 ANQGSEA.

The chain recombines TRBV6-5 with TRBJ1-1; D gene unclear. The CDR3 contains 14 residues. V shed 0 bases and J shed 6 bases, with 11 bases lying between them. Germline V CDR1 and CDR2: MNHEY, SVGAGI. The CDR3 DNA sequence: TGTGCCAGCAGTTACTCGATGTGGTTGGCTGAAGCTTTCTTT. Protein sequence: CASSYSMWLAEAFF.